This T cell receptor beta chain came from a study of circulating CD8 cells and anti-PD-1 response in melanoma. The study, taken as a whole, reports: Previously treated and treatment-naive patients were pooled together.

The CDR3 loop spans 16 amino acids. The germline CDR1 and CDR2 sequences are MDHEN and SYDVKM. V was clipped by 4 bases and J by 4 bases; unmatched bases: 10. TCR libraries were prepared from approximately 15 ng of total RNA with the QIAseq Immune Repertoire TCR panel. A single record per CDR3 protein comes from TCRdb applying MiXCR to the reads. Among 700 to 850 distinct CDR3 sequences listed, roughly 8% were seen once. This clonotype rates as medium-sized. Its specificity is not known. Live CD3+CD8+TCRalphabeta+ cells were sorted into four subsets by PD-1 and/or TIGIT. This TCR was sampled from a human donor with melanoma. The chain carries TRBV28 and TRBJ1-5; 7 bases are shared with TRBD1. The sequences come from CD8+ T cells from PBMCs, collected at baseline or after one month of anti-PD-1 therapy (not recorded which). The CDR3 DNA reads TGTGCCAGCAGTTCCCGAATCGGGACAGCAAATCAGCCCCAGCATTTT. Translated: CASSSRIGTANQPQHF.